This TCR beta chain was sequenced for a study of blood T cell repertoires in COVID-19. Overall study: Researchers got acute and convalescent COVID-19 samples from the United States, Italy and Spain. PBMCs, B-cell-depleted T cells, or T cells were the source of the cDNA or gDNA that made up the material.

Germline V lookup: CDR1 SGDLS, CDR2 YYNGEE. The CDR3 spans 14 residues. V shed 0 bases and J shed 13 bases, with 14 bases lying between them. Authors' data handling: Nucleated cell number was recorded as an estimate derived from reference gene primer amplification. Profiled with immunoSEQ multiplex PCR; TCRdb holds only in-frame clones, not every one. The V and J calls and clone size are taken from that table; D and trimming were inferred from the DNA. Of more than 85,000 clones listed, around 68% are singletons. The chain is built from TRBV9 and TRBJ1-6; the D is unclear. The clonotype was recovered from a woman aged 60-75 years with acute or convalescent COVID-19. The sequencing sample was made of peripheral blood. The CDR3 spells CASSVDGRVEPLHF. The CDR3 nucleotides are TGTGCCAGCAGCGTAGATGGGAGGGTGGAGCCCCTCCACTTT.